This T cell receptor beta chain stems from a study of PD-1 blockade in classical Hodgkin lymphoma (dated by TCRdb to 2018 to 2020). For context, the study as a whole: Nivolumab dosing was 3 mg/kg intravenously every 2 weeks, continuing until either disease progression or unacceptable toxicity. A peripheral blood immune signature of response to PD-1 blockade in classical Hodgkin lymphoma was defined using TCR beta sequencing and CyTOF. Beyond this particular receptor, the publication reports: Among trial patients, those achieving complete response had baseline diversity similar to that of newly diagnosed patients, while diversity was significantly lower in partial responders and progressors. The study was restricted to a single clinical trial cohort, and the causes of repertoire differences, possibly disease activity or prior therapy, were left undefined. Diversity was lower in patients who began nivolumab less than 1 year after ASCT, so these patients were left out of later analyses to avoid confounding by immune reconstitution. CD4+ but not CD8+ TCR diversity rose significantly by C4D1 (p=0.0027 vs p=0.16), most apparent in complete responders (p=0.02). Baseline TCR diversity was reported to be lower in newly diagnosed patients than in healthy donors and to be lower still in relapsed/refractory patients.

Genomic DNA was isolated using the Qiagen DNeasy kit from unsorted PBMCs as well as from negatively selected CD4+ and CD8+ fractions. Amplification of TCR beta CDR3 regions was done by immunoSEQ multiplex PCR with primers that anneal to V and J segments. Amplification bias was minimized using a synthetic immune receptor repertoire, and residual bias was removed computationally after sequencing. The authors processed their data as follows. Repertoire diversity was quantified as the Shannon entropy index using custom Python scripts. Unsorted, CD4+ and CD8+ repertoires were analyzed separately, except in combined analyses where CD4+ and CD8+ sequences were merged in silico. A clone counted as expanded when the clone's frequency after treatment rose at least 2-fold relative to C1D1, and clones undetected at baseline were given a pseudocount of 0.5. Clones with 0 or 1 copy at C1D1 were defined as singleton clones, while clones with 2 or more copies were defined as non-singleton clones. Clones expanded in unsorted samples were labelled as CD4+, CD8+ or unknown by matching protein sequences in sorted samples from the same patient. Wilcoxon tests on paired samples were used to test diversity changes from C1D1 to C4D1. Entries here come from immuneACCESS through TCRdb and include only in-frame sequences with V and J called. Some clones fail to appear in such tables; in the studies checked, an unresolved V gene covers under half of the shortfall, and the cause of the remainder is unknown. That table furnishes V, J and clone size, whereas the DNA furnished D and trimming. The sample contains over 60,000 clones, 70% to 75% of them found a single time. Of the sample, roughly 9.1% falls within the top ten clones.

Including the terminal cysteine and phenylalanine, the CDR3 comprises 15 residues. Only the CDR3 region is kept as DNA, spanning 45 bases read in frame from base 1. The germline V gene specifies MNHEY as CDR1 and SVGAGI as CDR2. The trim is 0 bases for V and 2 bases for J, with a gap of 9 bases between the germline ends. Regarding this clone: The clone's antigen remains unknown. Base qualities are missing; no much larger clone stands one base away.

The time point tag for this specimen amounts to: cycle 2 day 1 (C2D1) of nivolumab. Every trial patient had relapsed following autologous stem cell transplantation, and prior brentuximab vedotin exposure was what differed among cohorts A, B and C. A total of approximately 51 patients with relapsed/refractory classical Hodgkin lymphoma made up the trial cohort, and each patient's best overall response was complete response, partial response or progressive disease. Single-agent nivolumab was administered to trial patients in the multi-cohort phase II CheckMate 205 trial. An independent review committee assessed best overall response by applying the 2007 International Working Group response criteria. Trial PBMCs were collected just before the start of nivolumab (C1D1) and during therapy at cycle 2 day 1 and cycle 4 day 1. Peripheral blood was collected in 8 mL Vacutainer Cell Preparation Tubes, from which PBMCs were isolated by centrifugation and then cryopreserved.

The chain is encoded by TRBV6-5 joined to TRBJ2-3, with the identity of the D gene unclear. The receptor's source is a human donor with classical Hodgkin lymphoma. Sequenced here: peripheral blood mononuclear cells (PBMCs), sampled before the second cycle of nivolumab. The CDR3 sequence is CASSYSGFNTDTQYF. In nucleotide form, the sequence is TGTGCCAGCAGTTACTCAGGTTTTAACACAGATACGCAGTATTTT.